This T cell receptor (beta chain) derives from a study of molecular identifiers for immune sequencing clone quantification. Across the whole study: The replicates split RNA from around 20,000 or 100,000 naive CD8 cells five ways and sequenced four.

At least ten counts were recorded for this clonotype. Sorting recovered naive CD8 T cells on a CD8+CD4-CCR7+CD45RA+ profile. Previously described methods and listed TCR primers were used for bulk TCR libraries. TCRdb analysed the PCR reads with MiXCR anew, one entry per CDR3 protein. The data hold more than 250,000 distinct CDR3 sequences, with roughly a fifth observed a single time. V was clipped by 2 bases and J by 2 bases, with 6 bases between them. Germline CDR1 and CDR2: SGHTA and FQGNSA. The CDR3 length is 13 residues. The V and J genes are TRBV7-2 and TRBJ2-5; no reliable D call. The sequence derives from a human donor in good health. Some libraries in this study had Jurkat cell RNA spiked in. Material: naive CD8+ T cells from blood, with Jurkat cell RNA spiked in. Specified subset: FACS-sorted CD8+CD4-CCR7+CD45RA+ naive T cells. The chain's CDR3 is CASSLWEQETQYF. CDR3 nucleotides: TGTGCCAGCAGCTTATGGGAACAAGAGACCCAGTACTTC.